A single T cell receptor beta chain is shown here with its context. Its antigen remains unidentified. Base qualities are not recorded, but no much larger clone differs from it by a single base. The donors were about 40 Caucasian individuals from Russia, aged roughly 6 to 100 years, who were systemically healthy. About 10 milliliters of peripheral blood were collected from each donor into EDTA-treated Vacutainer tubes. PBMCs were isolated by Ficoll-Paque density-gradient centrifugation, with at least 6 million obtained per sample. Trizol reagent was used to extract total RNA from PBMCs, with at least 5 micrograms per sample. For every donor, flow cytometry on a PBMC aliquot measured the percentage of naive CD45RAhigh/CD27high T cells. This specimen belongs to a study of blood T cells in healthy people across ages (dated by TCRdb to about 2015). Study-level background: In model experiments, roughly one uniquely barcoded TCR beta cDNA molecule per two T cells was captured by template switching. The study measured age-related changes in TCR beta repertoire diversity using deep sequencing normalized with unique cDNA molecular identifiers. Donors were grouped into four age groups: young (average roughly 17 years), middle-aged (around 39), aged (roughly 67) and long-lived (just over 80). To avoid experimental bias, donors of different ages were distributed randomly across sequencing lanes. The study analyzed two additional independent replicas of 1 million unique cDNA reads from the same blood draw for two donors, one aged 18 to 29 and one aged 80 or older.

The junction shows trimming of 5 bases on V and 4 bases on J, plus 15 bases between the germline ends. The CDR3 starts with the cysteine, ends with the phenylalanine, and has 15 residues. The DNA shown is the 45-base CDR3, in frame from base 1. The germline V gene sets CDR1 to SGHTA and CDR2 to FQGTGA. Libraries were constructed by 5' RACE. TCRdb records Illumina HiSeq 2500 as the sequencer. A second PCR of about 6 to 11 cycles was run with a J-beta primer mix and a sample-barcoded 5' primer. A unique molecular identifier was introduced onto each TCR beta cDNA molecule by a template-switch 5' adaptor carrying 12 random nucleotides. At least 3 million CDR3-containing paired-end reads were obtained from each sample. All of the RNA was converted into first-strand cDNA using the Mint cDNA synthesis kit, with a TRBC-specific oligonucleotide serving as the primer. All cDNA was treated with uracil-DNA glycosylase and then went through a first 18-cycle PCR with the universal primers M1SS and BC2_uni_R. Concerning the study's data processing: For normalization, 1 million high-quality reads were randomly selected from each sample, with every read carrying a distinct molecular identifier. Instead of being binned into consensus sequences, reads that shared molecular identifiers were thrown out. MiTCR, run with a Q25 quality threshold and the strictest error-elimination algorithm, handled CDR3 identification, clonotype clustering and error correction. Lower-bound total TCR beta diversity was estimated with a nonparametric unseen species model using Euler transformation. TCRdb itself trimmed the public reads at Q25 with fastp, ran MiXCR and retained productive beta chains. Here each entry gathers all rows of one CDR3 protein and keeps the most common genes and DNA. The V and J calls and clone size are TCRdb's, not the authors'. The sample has over a million distinct CDR3 sequences on record, 40% to 50% of them singletons. Together, the top ten hold under 20% of the sample.

The paper as a whole reports these results and caveats: A strong correlation was found between observed TCR beta diversity and the percentage of naive T cells measured by flow cytometry. Since profiling was done on bulk unsorted PBMCs, naive and antigen-experienced compartments could not be conclusively compared. As age increased, observed TCR beta diversity per million T cells dropped in a roughly linear way, and a significant reduction was already evident by age 40. Compared with the aged group, the long-lived group had more naive CD4+ T cells, fewer expanded clones and increased TCR diversity, a pattern suggesting age selection. Because the CMV infection status of the donors was unknown, age-related changes in expanded clonotypes may potentially have been confounded. Total diversity estimates from one million sequenced T cells were considered lower bounds and underestimates.

Sequenced input: blood. The sequence derives from a woman in her sixties or seventies in good health. The V and J segments used are TRBV7-3 and TRBJ2-1, with TRBD1 tentatively as D gene (6 bases match). The nucleotide sequence is TGTGCCAGCAGCCTAGGGACAACACGGTACAATGAGCAGTTCTTC. Translated, this is CASSLGTTRYNEQFF.